The T cell receptor (beta chain) under discussion was sequenced for a study of T-cell memory formation after mild COVID-19 listed by TCRdb under 2021. The study in broad terms: TCR sequence clusters from the two donors were found to be largely donor specific. Longitudinal TCRalpha and TCRbeta repertoire sequencing tracked T-cell clones expanding and contracting after mild COVID-19 in a couple of donors. The cohort was made up of two young adult volunteers, one female and one male, who were previously healthy. The paper as a whole reports these results and caveats: Clones that contracted from day 15 to 85 showed balanced CD4/CD8 phenotypes, whereas a second wave of clones that expanded from day 15 to 37 leaned towards CD4+. The second-wave clones that peaked on day 37 were not confirmed to be SARS-CoV-2 specific. Only a couple of mild cases were covered in the study, and larger cohorts including severe cases with pre-infection samples were considered necessary. Contracting CD4+ clones were found mainly in CM and EM memory subsets, while CD8+ clones were enriched in EMRA. Some responding clones were found in pre-infection memory, which suggests that pre-existing cross-reactive memory T cells took part in the SARS-CoV-2 response.

PBMCs were isolated by Ficoll-Paque density gradient centrifugation. This clonotype was counted a few times. The target of this receptor is not known. Per-base quality was not reported, and no clone a single base away is much larger than it. For sequencing, an Illumina NovaSeq 6000 was employed. TCRalpha and TCRbeta cDNA libraries were constructed by 5'RACE with constant-segment primers, with sample barcodes and unique molecular identifiers being introduced. RNA was extracted from every sample with Trizol reagent. Libraries were amplified in two PCR steps, with a second sample barcode and Illumina TruSeq adapters added in the second step. Sequencing of the libraries was done on an Illumina NovaSeq, producing 2 x 150 bp paired-end reads. Turning to the authors' computational methods: With migec v1.2.7, reads were demultiplexed and then collapsed into UMI-guided consensus sequences. Using mixcr v2.1.11, UMI consensuses were aligned to TRA and TRB V and J templates and then assembled into clonotypes. Clonotypes were classified as expanded or contracted when called significant by both edgeR and NoisET, with noise models trained on biological replicates. For edgeR calls, the thresholds were a false discovery rate-adjusted p below 0.01 and a log2 fold-change of 1. As an exploratory analysis of dynamics, max-normalized trajectories of the 1000 most abundant clonotypes were examined by PCA with hierarchical clustering. The CD4 or CD8 phenotype of responding clones was assigned using the separately sequenced CD4+ and CD8+ repertoires. TCRdb itself trimmed the public reads at Q25 with fastp, ran MiXCR and retained productive beta chains. Each entry is one CDR3 protein sequence, shown with its most common DNA and genes. These V and J calls are TCRdb output, not the study's own analysis. The sample records fewer than 150,000 distinct CDR3 sequences, 13% to 15% of which are singletons. Jointly, the top ten make up under 30% of the sample.

This receptor was obtained from an adult woman who had mild COVID-19 (a few samples of this study predate the infection). The sample titles of this study are shuffled in the database, so cell type and time point are left out; the donor was told from shared clones. The sample consisted of PBMCs or a T cell subset sorted from them (not recorded which).

The base sequence is TGTGCCAGCAGTTCGCTAGCGGGTTTAGACTACGAGCAGTACTTC. This gives the protein CASSSLAGLDYEQYF. The chain joins TRBV6-5 to TRBJ2-7; 8 bases in the junction line up with TRBD2. V lost 4 bases and J lost 3 bases, and the count of bases not matched to a germline gene is 8. CDR1 is given as MNHEY and CDR2 as SVGAGI, both from the germline V gene. CDR3 length: 15 amino acids, cysteine to phenylalanine. The CDR3 DNA has 45 bases and is translated from base 1.